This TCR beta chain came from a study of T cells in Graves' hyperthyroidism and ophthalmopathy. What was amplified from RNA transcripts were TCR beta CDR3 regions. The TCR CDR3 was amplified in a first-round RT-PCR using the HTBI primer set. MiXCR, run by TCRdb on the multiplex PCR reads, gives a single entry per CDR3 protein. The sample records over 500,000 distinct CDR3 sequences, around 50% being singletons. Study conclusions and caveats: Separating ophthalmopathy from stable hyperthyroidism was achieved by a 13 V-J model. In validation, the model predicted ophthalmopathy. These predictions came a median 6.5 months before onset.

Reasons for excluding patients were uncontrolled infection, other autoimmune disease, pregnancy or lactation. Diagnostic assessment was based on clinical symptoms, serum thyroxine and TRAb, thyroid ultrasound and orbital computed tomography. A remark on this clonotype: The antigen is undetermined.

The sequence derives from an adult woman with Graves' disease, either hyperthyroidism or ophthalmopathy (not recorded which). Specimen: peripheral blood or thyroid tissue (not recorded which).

CDR3 protein: CASSPSGGQQPQHF. CDR3 sequence (DNA): TGTGCCAGCAGCCCCAGCGGGGGTCAACAGCCCCAGCATTTT. The J gene is TRBJ1-5, the V gene TRBV3-1; maybe TRBD1 (5 bases). Trimming pared 4 bases from V and 7 bases from J, leaving 14 bases between. Germline CDR1 and CDR2: LGHDT and YNNKEL (reference sequence). The CDR3 is made up of 14 amino acids.